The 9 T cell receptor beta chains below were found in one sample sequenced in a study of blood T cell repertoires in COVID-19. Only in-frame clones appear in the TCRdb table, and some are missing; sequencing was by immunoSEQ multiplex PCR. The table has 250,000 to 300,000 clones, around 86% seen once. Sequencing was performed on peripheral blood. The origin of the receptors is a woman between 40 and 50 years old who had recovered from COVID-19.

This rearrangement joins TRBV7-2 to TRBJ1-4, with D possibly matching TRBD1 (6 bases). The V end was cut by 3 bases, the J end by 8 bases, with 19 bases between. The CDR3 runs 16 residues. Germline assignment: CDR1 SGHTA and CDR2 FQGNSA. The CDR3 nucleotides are TGTGCCAGCAGCTTTGGTGCGGGGGCCGGGGGAGAAAAACTGTTTTTT. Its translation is CASSFGAGAGGEKLFF.

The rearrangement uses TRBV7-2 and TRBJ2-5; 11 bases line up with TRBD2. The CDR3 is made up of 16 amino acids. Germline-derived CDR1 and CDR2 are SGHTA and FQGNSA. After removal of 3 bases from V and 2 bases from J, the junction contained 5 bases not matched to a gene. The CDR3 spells CASSFYGTSGQETQYF. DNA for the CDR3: TGTGCCAGCAGCTTCTATGGGACTAGCGGACAAGAGACCCAGTACTTC.

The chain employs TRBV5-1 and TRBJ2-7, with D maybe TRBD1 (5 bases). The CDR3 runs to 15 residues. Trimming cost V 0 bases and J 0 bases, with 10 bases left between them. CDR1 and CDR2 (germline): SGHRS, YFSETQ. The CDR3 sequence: CASSLVRGSSYEQYF. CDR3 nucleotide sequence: TGCGCCAGCAGCTTGGTAAGGGGATCCTCCTACGAGCAGTACTTC. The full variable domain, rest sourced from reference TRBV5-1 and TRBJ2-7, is KAGVTQTPRYLIKTRGQQVTLSCSPISGHRSVSWYQQTPGQGLQFLFEYFSETQRNKGNFPGRFSGRQFSNSRSEMNVSTLELGDSALYLCASSLVRGSSYEQYFGPGTRLTVT.

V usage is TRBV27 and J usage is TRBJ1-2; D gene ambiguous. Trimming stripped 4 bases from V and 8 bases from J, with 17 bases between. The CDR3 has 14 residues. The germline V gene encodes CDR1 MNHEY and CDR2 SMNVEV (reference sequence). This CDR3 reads CASSWTGGGGGYTF. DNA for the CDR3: TGTGCCAGCAGTTGGACGGGAGGAGGCGGCGGCTACACCTTC.

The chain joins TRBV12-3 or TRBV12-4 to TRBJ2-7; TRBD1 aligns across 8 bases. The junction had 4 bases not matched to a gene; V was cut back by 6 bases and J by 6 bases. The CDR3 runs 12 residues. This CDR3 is CASRSQGGEQYF. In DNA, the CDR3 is TGTGCCAGCAGATCACAGGGGGGCGAGCAGTACTTC.

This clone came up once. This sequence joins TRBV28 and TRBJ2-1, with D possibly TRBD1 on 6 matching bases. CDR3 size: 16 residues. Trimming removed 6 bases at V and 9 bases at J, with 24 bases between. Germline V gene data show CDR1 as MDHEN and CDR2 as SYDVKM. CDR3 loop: CASRRRAGQGHGEQFF. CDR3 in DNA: TGTGCCAGCAGACGAAGGGCAGGGCAGGGACACGGTGAGCAGTTCTTC.

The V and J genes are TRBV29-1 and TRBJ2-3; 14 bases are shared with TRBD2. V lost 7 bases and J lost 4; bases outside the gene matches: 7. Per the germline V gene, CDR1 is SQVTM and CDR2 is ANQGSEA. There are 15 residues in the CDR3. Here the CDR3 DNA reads TGCAGCGCCGGGGGACTAGCGGGAGTTTCAGATACGCAGTATTTT. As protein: CSAGGLAGVSDTQYF.

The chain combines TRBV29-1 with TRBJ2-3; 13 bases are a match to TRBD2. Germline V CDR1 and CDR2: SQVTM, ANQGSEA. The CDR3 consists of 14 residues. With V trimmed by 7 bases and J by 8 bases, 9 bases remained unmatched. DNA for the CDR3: TGCAGCGGAGAGACTAGCGGGAGGCAGGGTACGCAGTATTTT. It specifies CSGETSGRQGTQYF.

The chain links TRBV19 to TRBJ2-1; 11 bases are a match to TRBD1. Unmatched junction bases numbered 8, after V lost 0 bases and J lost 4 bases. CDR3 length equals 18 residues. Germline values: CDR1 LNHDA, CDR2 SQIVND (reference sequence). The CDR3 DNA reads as TGTGCCAGTAGTATAGACGCACCGGGACAGGGGGGATACAATGAGCAGTTCTTC. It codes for CASSIDAPGQGGYNEQFF. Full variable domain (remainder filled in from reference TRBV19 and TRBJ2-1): DGGITQSPKYLFRKEGQNVTLSCEQNLNHDAMYWYRQDPGQGLRLIYYSQIVNDFQKGDIAEGYSVSREKKESFPLTVTSAQKNPTAFYLCASSIDAPGQGGYNEQFFGPGTRLTVL.